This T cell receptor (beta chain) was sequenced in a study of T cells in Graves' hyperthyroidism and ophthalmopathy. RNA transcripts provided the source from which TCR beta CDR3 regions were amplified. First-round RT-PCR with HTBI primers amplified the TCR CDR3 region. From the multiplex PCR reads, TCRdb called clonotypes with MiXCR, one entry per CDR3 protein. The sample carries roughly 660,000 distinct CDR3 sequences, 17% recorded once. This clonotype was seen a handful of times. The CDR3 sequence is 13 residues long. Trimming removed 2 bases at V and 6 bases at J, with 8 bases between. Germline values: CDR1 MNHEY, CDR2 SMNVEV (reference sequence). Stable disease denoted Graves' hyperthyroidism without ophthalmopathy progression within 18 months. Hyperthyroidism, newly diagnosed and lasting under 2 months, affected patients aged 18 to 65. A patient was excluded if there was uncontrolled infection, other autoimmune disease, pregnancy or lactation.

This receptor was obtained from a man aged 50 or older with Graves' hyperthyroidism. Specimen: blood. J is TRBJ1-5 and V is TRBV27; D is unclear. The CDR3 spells CASSLGSGQPQHF. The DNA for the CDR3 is TGTGCCAGCAGTTTAGGGTCAGGTCAGCCCCAGCATTTT.